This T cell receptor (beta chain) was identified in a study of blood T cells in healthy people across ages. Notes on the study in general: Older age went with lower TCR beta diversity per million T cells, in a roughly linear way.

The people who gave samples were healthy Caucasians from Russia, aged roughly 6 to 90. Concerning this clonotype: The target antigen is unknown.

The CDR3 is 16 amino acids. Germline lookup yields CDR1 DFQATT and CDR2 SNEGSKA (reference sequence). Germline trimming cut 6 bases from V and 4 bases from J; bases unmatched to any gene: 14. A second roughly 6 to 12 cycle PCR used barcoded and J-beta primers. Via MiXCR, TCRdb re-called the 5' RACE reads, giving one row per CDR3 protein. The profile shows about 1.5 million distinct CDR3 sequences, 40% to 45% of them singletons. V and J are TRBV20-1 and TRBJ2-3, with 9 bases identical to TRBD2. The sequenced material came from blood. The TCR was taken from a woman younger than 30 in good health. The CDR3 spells CSALGLAGEGADTQYF. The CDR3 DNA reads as TGCAGTGCCCTCGGCTTAGCGGGAGAGGGGGCAGATACGCAGTATTTT.